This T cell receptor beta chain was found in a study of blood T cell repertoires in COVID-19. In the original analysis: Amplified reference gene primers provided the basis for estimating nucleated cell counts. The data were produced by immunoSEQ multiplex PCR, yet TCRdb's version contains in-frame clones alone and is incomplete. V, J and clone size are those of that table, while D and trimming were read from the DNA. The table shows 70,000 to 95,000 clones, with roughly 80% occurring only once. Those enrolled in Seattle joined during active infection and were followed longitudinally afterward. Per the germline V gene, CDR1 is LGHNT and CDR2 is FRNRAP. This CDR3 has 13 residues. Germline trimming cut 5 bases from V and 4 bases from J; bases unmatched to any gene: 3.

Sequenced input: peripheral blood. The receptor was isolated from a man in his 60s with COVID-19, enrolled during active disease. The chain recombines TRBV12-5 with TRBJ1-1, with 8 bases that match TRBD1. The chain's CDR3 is CASGDDRGTEAFF. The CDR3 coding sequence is TGTGCTAGTGGTGACGACAGGGGCACTGAAGCTTTCTTT. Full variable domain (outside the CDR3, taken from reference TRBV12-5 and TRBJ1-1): DARVTQTPRHKVTEMGQEVTMRCQPILGHNTVFWYRQTMMQGLELLAYFRNRAPLDDSGMPKDRFSAEMPDATLATLKIQPSEPRDSAVYFCASGDDRGTEAFFGQGTRLTVV.